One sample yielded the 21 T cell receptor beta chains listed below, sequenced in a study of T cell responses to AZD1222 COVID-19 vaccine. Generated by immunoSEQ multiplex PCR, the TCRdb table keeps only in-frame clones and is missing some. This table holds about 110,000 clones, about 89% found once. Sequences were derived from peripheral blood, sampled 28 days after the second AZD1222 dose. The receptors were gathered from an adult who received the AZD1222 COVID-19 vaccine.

CDR3 loop: CASSLDRLVISNTEAFF. CDR3 DNA sequence: TGTGCCAGCAGCTTAGACAGGCTAGTAATTTCGAACACTGAAGCTTTCTTT. The chain couples TRBV7-2 to TRBJ1-1, with TRBD1 as a possible D gene (5 bases). V lost 1 base, J lost 1 base, and 16 bases lay in between. CDR3 length equals 17 residues. Germline V gene sequence: CDR1 SGHTA, CDR2 FQGNSA.

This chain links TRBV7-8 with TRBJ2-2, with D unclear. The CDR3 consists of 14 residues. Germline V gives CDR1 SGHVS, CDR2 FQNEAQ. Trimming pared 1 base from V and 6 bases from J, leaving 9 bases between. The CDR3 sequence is CASSLGLGAGELFF. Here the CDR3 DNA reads TGTGCCAGCAGCTTAGGCCTGGGCGCCGGGGAGCTGTTTTTT.

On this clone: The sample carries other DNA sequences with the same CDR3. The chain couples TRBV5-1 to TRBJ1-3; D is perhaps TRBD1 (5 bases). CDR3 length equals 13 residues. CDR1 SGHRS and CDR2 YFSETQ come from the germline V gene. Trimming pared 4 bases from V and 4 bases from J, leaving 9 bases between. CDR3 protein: CASSLDRGNTIYF. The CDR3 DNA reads TGCGCCAGCAGCCTAGACAGAGGAAACACCATATATTTT.

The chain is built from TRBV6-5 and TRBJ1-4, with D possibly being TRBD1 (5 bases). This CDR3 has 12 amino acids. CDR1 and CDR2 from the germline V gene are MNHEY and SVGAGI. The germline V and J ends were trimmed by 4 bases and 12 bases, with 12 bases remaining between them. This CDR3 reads CASSWDGRELFF. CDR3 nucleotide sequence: TGTGCCAGCAGTTGGGACGGCCGCGAACTGTTTTTT.

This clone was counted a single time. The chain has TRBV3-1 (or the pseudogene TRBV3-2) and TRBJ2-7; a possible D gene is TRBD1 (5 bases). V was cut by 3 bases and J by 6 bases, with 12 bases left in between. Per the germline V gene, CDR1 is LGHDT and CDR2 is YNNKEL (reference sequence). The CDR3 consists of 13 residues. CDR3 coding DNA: TGTGCCAGCAGCCAGAAACAGGCGTCCGAGCAGTACTTC. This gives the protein CASSQKQASEQYF.

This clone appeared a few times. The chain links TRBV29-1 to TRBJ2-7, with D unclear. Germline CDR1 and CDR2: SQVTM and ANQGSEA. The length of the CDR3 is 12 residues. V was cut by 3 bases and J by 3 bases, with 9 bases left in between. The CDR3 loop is CSVDVNNYEQYF. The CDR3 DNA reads TGCAGCGTTGATGTTAACAACTACGAGCAGTACTTC.

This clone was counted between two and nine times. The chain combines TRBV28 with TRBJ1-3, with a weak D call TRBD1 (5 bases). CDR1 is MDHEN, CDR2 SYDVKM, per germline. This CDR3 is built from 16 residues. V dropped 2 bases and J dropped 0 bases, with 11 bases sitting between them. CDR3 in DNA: TGTGCCAGCAGTTTAAGGGCAGGGCCCTCTGGAAACACCATATATTTT. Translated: CASSLRAGPSGNTIYF.

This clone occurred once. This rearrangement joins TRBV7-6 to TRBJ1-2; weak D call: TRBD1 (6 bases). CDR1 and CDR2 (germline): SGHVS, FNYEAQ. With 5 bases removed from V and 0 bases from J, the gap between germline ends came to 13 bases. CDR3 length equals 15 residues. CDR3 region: CASSLDSNPNYGYTF. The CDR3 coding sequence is TGTGCCAGCAGCCTGGACAGCAACCCTAACTATGGCTACACCTTC.

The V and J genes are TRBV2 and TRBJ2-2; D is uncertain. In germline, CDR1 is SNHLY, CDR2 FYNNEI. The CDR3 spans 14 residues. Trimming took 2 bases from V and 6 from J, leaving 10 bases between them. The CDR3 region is CASSELASSGELFF. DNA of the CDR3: TGTGCCAGCAGTGAACTGGCCAGCTCCGGGGAGCTGTTTTTT.

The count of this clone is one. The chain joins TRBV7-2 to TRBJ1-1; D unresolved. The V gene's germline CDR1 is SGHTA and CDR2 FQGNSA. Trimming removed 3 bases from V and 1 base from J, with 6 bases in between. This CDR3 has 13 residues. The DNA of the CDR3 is TGTGCCAGCAGCTTCGCAGGGAACACTGAAGCTTTCTTT. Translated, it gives CASSFAGNTEAFF.

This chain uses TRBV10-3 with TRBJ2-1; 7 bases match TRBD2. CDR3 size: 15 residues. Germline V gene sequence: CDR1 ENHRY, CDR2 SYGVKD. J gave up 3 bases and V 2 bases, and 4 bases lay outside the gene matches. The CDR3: CAISEASGLYNEQFF. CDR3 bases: TGTGCCATCAGTGAGGCTAGCGGTCTCTACAATGAGCAGTTCTTC.

CDR3 bases: TGTGCCACCAGTGGTCCAGGGCCCAACACTGAAGCTTTCTTT. It translates to CATSGPGPNTEAFF. The rearrangement uses TRBV24-1 and TRBJ1-1; tentatively, D is TRBD1 (5 bases). Germline V gene lookup returns CDR1 KGHDR and CDR2 SFDVKD. This CDR3 is built from 14 residues. Trimming shortened V by 5 bases and J by 2 bases, and 11 bases separated the two germline ends.

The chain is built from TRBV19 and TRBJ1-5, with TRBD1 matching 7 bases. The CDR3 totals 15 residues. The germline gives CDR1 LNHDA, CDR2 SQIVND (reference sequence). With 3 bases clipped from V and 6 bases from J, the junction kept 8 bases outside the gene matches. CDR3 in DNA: TGTGCCAGTAGTATCGATCACAGGGGAGGTCAGCCCCAGCATTTT. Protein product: CASSIDHRGGQPQHF.

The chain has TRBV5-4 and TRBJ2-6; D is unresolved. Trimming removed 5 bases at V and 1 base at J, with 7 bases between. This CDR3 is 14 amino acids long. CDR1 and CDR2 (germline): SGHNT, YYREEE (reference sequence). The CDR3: CASSGVSGANVLTF. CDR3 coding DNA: TGTGCCAGCAGTGGGGTGTCTGGGGCCAACGTCCTGACTTTC.

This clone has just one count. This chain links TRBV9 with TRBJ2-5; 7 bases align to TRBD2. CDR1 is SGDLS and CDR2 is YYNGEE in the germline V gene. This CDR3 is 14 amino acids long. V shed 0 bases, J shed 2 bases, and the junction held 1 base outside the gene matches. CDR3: CASSVGAGQETQYF. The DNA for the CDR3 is TGTGCCAGCAGCGTAGGAGCGGGGCAAGAGACCCAGTACTTC.

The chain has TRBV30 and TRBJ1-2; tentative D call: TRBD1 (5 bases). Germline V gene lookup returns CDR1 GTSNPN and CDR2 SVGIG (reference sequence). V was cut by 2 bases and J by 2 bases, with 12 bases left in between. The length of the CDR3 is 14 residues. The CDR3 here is CAWSRGLGNYGYTF. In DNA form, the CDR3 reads TGTGCCTGGAGTAGGGGCCTCGGAAACTATGGCTACACCTTC.

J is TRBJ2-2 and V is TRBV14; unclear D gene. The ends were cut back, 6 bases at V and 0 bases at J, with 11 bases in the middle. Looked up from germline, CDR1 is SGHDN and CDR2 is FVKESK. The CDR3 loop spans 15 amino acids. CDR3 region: CASSKIRANTGELFF. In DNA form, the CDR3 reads TGTGCCAGCAGTAAGATCCGGGCGAACACCGGGGAGCTGTTTTTT.

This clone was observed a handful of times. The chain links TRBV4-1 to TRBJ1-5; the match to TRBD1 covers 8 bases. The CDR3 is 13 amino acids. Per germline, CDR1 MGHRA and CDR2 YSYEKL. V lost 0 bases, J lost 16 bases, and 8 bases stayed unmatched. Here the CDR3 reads CASSQELDRGKHF. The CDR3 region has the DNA TGCGCCAGCAGCCAAGAACTCGACAGGGGTAAACATTTT.

In DNA, the CDR3 is TGTGCCAGCAGCTTGGACTATGCGGGAGGGCCTGGGGATACGCAGTATTTT. Translating it yields CASSLDYAGGPGDTQYF. V is TRBV5-8 and J is TRBJ2-3; TRBD2 matches 9 bases. This CDR3 has 17 amino acids. The J segment lost 6 bases and the V segment lost 0 bases, leaving 11 bases of the junction unmatched. CDR1 is SGHTS and CDR2 is YDEGEE in the germline V gene.

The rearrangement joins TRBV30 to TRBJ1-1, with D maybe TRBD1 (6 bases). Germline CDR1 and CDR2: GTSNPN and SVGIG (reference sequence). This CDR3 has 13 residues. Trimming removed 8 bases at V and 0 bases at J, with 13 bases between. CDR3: CAQRTGLNTEAFF. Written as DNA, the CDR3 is TGTGCCCAGAGAACAGGGTTGAACACTGAAGCTTTCTTT.

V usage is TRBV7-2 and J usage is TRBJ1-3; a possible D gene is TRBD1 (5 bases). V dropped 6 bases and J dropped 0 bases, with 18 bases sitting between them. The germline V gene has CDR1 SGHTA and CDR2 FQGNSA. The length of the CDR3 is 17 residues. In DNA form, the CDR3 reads TGTGCCAGCAGTATCGGGTACAGGTACTACTCTGGAAACACCATATATTTT. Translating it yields CASSIGYRYYSGNTIYF.